Listed here are 14 T cell receptor beta chains from one sample, sequenced in a study of blood T cell repertoires in COVID-19. The protocol was immunoSEQ multiplex PCR, while the TCRdb copy is restricted to in-frame clones and leaves out a portion. The profile shows some 250,000 clones, around four fifths of them singletons. The sample comprised peripheral blood. The source of these receptors is a man aged 60 to 75 with acute or convalescent COVID-19.

The chain is built from TRBV27 and TRBJ2-6, with D unclear. Per germline, CDR1 MNHEY and CDR2 SMNVEV (reference sequence). CDR3 length: 13 residues. Trimming removed 3 bases from V and 4 bases from J, with 4 bases in between. The CDR3 is CASSLRGANVLTF. The CDR3 DNA reads TGTGCCAGCAGTTTGCGGGGGGCCAACGTCCTGACTTTC.

J is TRBJ2-3 and V is TRBV18; 7 positions match TRBD1. This CDR3 has 16 amino acids. Per germline, CDR1 KGHSH and CDR2 LQKENI. After removal of 3 bases from V and 0 bases from J, the junction contained 6 bases not matched to a gene. CDR3 sequence (DNA): TGTGCCAGCTCACCTATAACAGGGGTGAGCACAGATACGCAGTATTTT. Translation: CASSPITGVSTDTQYF.

The chain joins TRBV6-6 to TRBJ2-7; D might be TRBD1 (5 bases). V was pared by 8 bases and J by 2 bases, with 16 bases between. CDR3 length: 14 residues. Germline V CDR1 and CDR2: MNHNY, SVGAGI (reference sequence). The CDR3 here is CASQGRTNTYEQYF. Written as DNA, the CDR3 is TGTGCCAGCCAGGGCAGGACCAATACCTACGAGCAGTACTTC.

This clone was counted only a few times. The V call is TRBV6-6, the J call TRBJ1-2, with 8 bases lining up with TRBD1. This CDR3 contains 16 residues. V lost 5 bases to trimming and J lost 4 bases; unmatched junction nucleotides: 12. Germline assignment: CDR1 MNHNY and CDR2 SVGAGI (reference sequence). DNA of the CDR3: TGTGCCAGCAGTGGACGACAGGGGCTGGGTGGCTATGGCTACACCTTC. This gives the protein CASSGRQGLGGYGYTF.

This chain uses TRBV2 with TRBJ2-3; the D gene is possibly TRBD2 (7 bases). Per the germline V gene, CDR1 is SNHLY and CDR2 is FYNNEI. The CDR3 runs to 15 residues. Between the trimmed V and J ends, which lost 1 base and 5 bases, there was a span of 13 bases. CDR3 sequence: CASSEDRGAGDTQYF. The CDR3 bases are TGTGCCAGCAGTGAAGACCGGGGGGCCGGAGATACGCAGTATTTT.

V and J are TRBV7-2 and TRBJ2-4; no firm D call. The germline V gene encodes CDR1 SGHTA and CDR2 FQGNSA. V was cut by 6 bases and J by 10 bases, with 10 bases left in between. This CDR3 has 11 amino acids. The CDR3 bases are TGTGCCAGCAGGGCTAGTTTTATTCAGTACTTC. Translating gives CASRASFIQYF. Together with reference TRBV7-2 and TRBJ2-4, the CDR3 gives the full variable domain: GAGVSQSPSNKVTEKGKDVELRCDPISGHTALYWYRQSLGQGLEFLIYFQGNSAPDKSGLPSDRFSAERTGGSVSTLTIQRTQQEDSAVYLCASRASFIQYFGAGTRLSVL.

The V gene is TRBV19, the J gene TRBJ1-1, with TRBD1 identical over 8 bases. There are 18 residues in the CDR3. Germline V CDR1 and CDR2: LNHDA, SQIVND (reference sequence). J gave up 4 bases and V 1 base, and 14 bases lay outside the gene matches. The CDR3 DNA is TGTGCCAGTAGTATAGTGGGGGTTTTCGGACAGGGCGGCACTGAAGCTTTCTTT. Residues: CASSIVGVFGQGGTEAFF.

The chain combines TRBV12-5 with TRBJ2-5; possibly TRBD2 for D (5 bases). The CDR3 length is 14 residues. V lost 4 bases and J lost 2, with 11 bases in between. Germline V gene sequence: CDR1 LGHNT, CDR2 FRNRAP. The CDR3 DNA sequence: TGTGCTAGTGGTTCTAAGCGGCTACAAGAGACCCAGTACTTC. This encodes CASGSKRLQETQYF. The full variable domain, completed using reference TRBV12-5 and TRBJ2-5, is DARVTQTPRHKVTEMGQEVTMRCQPILGHNTVFWYRQTMMQGLELLAYFRNRAPLDDSGMPKDRFSAEMPDATLATLKIQPSEPRDSAVYFCASGSKRLQETQYFGPGTRLLVL.

V usage is TRBV27 and J usage is TRBJ2-5, with D tentatively TRBD2 (6 bases). CDR3 length: 13 amino acids. The germline CDR1 and CDR2 sequences are MNHEY and SMNVEV (reference sequence). V lost 6 bases and J 4 bases, leaving 12 bases between the germline ends. The CDR3, as DNA: TGTGCCAGCAGAACGCAGGGAGGAGAGACCCAGTACTTC. As protein: CASRTQGGETQYF.

The rearrangement links TRBV5-1 to TRBJ1-2; the D gene is possibly TRBD1 (5 bases). V lost 6 bases and J lost 0, with 12 bases in between. Per germline, CDR1 SGHRS and CDR2 YFSETQ. The CDR3 is 14 amino acids. The CDR3: CASNPGEANYGYTF. The CDR3 DNA reads TGCGCCAGCAACCCGGGGGAGGCTAACTATGGCTACACCTTC.

The V gene is TRBV6-1, the J gene TRBJ1-6; D perhaps matches TRBD1 (6 bases). Germline lookup yields CDR1 MNHNS and CDR2 SASEGT. The CDR3 loop spans 13 amino acids. Trimming removed 7 bases at V and 12 bases at J, with 16 bases between. The CDR3: CASNNRELGPLHF. The CDR3 coding sequence is TGTGCCAGCAATAACAGGGAATTAGGACCCCTCCACTTT.

The rearrangement uses TRBV10-3 and TRBJ1-6; tentative D call: TRBD1 (5 bases). The V gene lost 10 bases and the J gene lost 19 bases, with 20 bases spanning the gap. This CDR3 has 11 residues. Germline values: CDR1 ENHRY, CDR2 SYGVKD. CDR3 in amino acids: CATMEIGHLHF. CDR3 sequence (DNA): TGTGCCACCATGGAGATCGGACATCTTCACTTT.

The J gene is TRBJ2-7, the V gene TRBV27, with 8 bases aligning to TRBD2. The CDR3 is 13 amino acids. Germline CDR1 and CDR2: MNHEY and SMNVEV (reference sequence). V was clipped by 5 bases and J by 7 bases; unmatched bases: 7. The CDR3 reads CASSPAPGGEQYF. Here the CDR3 DNA reads TGTGCCAGCAGTCCCGCGCCGGGGGGGGAGCAGTACTTC.

The chain joins TRBV6-5 to TRBJ2-7; D is undetermined. The CDR3 extends over 12 amino acids. CDR1 and CDR2 from the germline V gene are MNHEY and SVGAGI. The V gene lost 8 bases and the J gene lost 0 bases, with 8 bases spanning the gap. The chain's CDR3 is CASVSFSYEQYF. The DNA of the CDR3 is TGTGCCAGCGTTAGCTTCTCCTACGAGCAGTACTTC.